The clone carrying this TCR beta chain was seen a single time. The sample is drawn from a study of shared clonotypes between healthy human individuals. The data were produced by immunoSEQ multiplex PCR, yet TCRdb's version contains in-frame clones alone and is incomplete. The data hold around 2,000,000 clones, with approximately 94% observed a single time. The ends were cut back, 1 base at V and 0 bases at J, with 10 bases in the middle. The V gene's germline CDR1 is SNHLY and CDR2 FYNNEI. This CDR3 is built from 17 residues. As defined, naive CD8 cells were CD45RO-negative and positively selected for CCR7, with terminally differentiated effector memory CD45RA+ cells excluded.

J is TRBJ1-6 and V is TRBV2, with D perhaps matching TRBD1 (5 bases). The origin of this receptor is a man younger than 35 in good health. Sequenced input: naive CD8+ T cells sorted from blood. The CDR3 protein is CASSEVEGSSYNSPLHF. The CDR3 region has the DNA TGTGCCAGCAGTGAAGTGGAGGGGAGCTCCTATAATTCACCCCTCCACTTT.